These 27 T cell receptor beta chains were all obtained from the same sample, sequenced in a study of cytomegalovirus exposure and HLA in healthy donors. Amplification used 60 Vbeta primers and 13 Jbeta primers. Here immunoSEQ multiplex PCR was the method, and the copy in TCRdb shows in-frame clones only, minus some. Of about 130,000 clones listed, approximately 78% were seen once; the top ten hold under 7%. The material sequenced was PBMCs. Receptors originate from a woman aged 35 to 49 in good health and CMV-seropositive.

The rearrangement uses TRBV19 and TRBJ1-2, with D possibly matching TRBD1 (6 bases). Trimming removed 7 bases at V and 4 bases at J, with 10 bases between. This CDR3 comprises 12 residues. The germline V gene has CDR1 LNHDA and CDR2 SQIVND (reference sequence). The CDR3 loop is CASTGQPYGYTF. The CDR3 nucleotides are TGTGCCAGTACCGGACAGCCCTATGGCTACACCTTC. Full variable domain (rest looked up from reference TRBV19 and TRBJ1-2): DGGITQSPKYLFRKEGQNVTLSCEQNLNHDAMYWYRQDPGQGLRLIYYSQIVNDFQKGDIAEGYSVSREKKESFPLTVTSAQKNPTAFYLCASTGQPYGYTFGSGTRLTVV.

The V and J genes are TRBV2 and TRBJ2-5; 7 nucleotides line up with TRBD1. The CDR3 contains 12 residues. The germline V gene encodes CDR1 SNHLY and CDR2 FYNNEI. After removal of 8 bases from V and 5 bases from J, the junction contained 5 bases not matched to a gene. The CDR3 sequence: CASQNRGETQYF. CDR3 coding DNA: TGTGCCAGCCAAAACAGGGGCGAGACCCAGTACTTC.

This clone was recorded a few times. The chain recombines TRBV19 with TRBJ2-1, with a tentative D call TRBD2 (6 bases). The germline V and J ends were trimmed by 2 bases and 3 bases, with 17 bases remaining between them. Germline CDR1 and CDR2: LNHDA and SQIVND (reference sequence). This CDR3 contains 17 residues. The CDR3 DNA is TGTGCCAGTAGTATAAGTCTCCGCATGGGACTCTACAATGAGCAGTTCTTC. It yields the protein CASSISLRMGLYNEQFF.

This clone has only a few counts. The rearrangement uses TRBV4-1 and TRBJ2-2; 10 nucleotides align to TRBD1. The germline V gene encodes CDR1 MGHRA and CDR2 YSYEKL. There are 19 residues in the CDR3. V was clipped by 0 bases and J by 7 bases; unmatched bases: 14. The CDR3 DNA follows: TGCGCCAGCAGCCAAGACTCCCTCTTGAGACAGGGGGCACACGGGGAGCTGTTTTTT. Protein: CASSQDSLLRQGAHGELFF.

Only a few counts were recorded for this clone. The chain recombines TRBV10-3 with TRBJ1-2; TRBD1 aligns across 10 bases. The CDR3 has 16 amino acids. The V gene end was trimmed by 0 bases and the J gene end by 6 bases; junction bases not matched to a gene: 7. Germline CDR1 ENHRY, CDR2 SYGVKD. CDR3: CAISESTGGGFDGYTF. CDR3 DNA sequence: TGTGCCATCAGTGAGTCGACAGGGGGCGGGTTTGATGGCTACACCTTC.

The genes are TRBV11-1 and TRBJ2-1, with 8 bases fitting TRBD2. The germline V gene encodes CDR1 SGHAT and CDR2 FQDESV (reference sequence). The CDR3 extends over 16 amino acids. Trimming removed 5 bases from V and 6 bases from J; junction bases left unmatched: 12. The CDR3 nucleotides are TGTGCCAGCAGCCCCCATCTCGGGGGGGCCGGCAATGAGCAGTTCTTC. Amino acid sequence: CASSPHLGGAGNEQFF.

This sequence joins TRBV9 and TRBJ2-3; D is unclear. CDR1 and CDR2 from the germline V gene are SGDLS and YYNGEE. Trimming shortened V by 0 bases and J by 0 bases, and 17 bases separated the two germline ends. The CDR3 sequence is 18 residues long. CDR3 DNA: TGTGCCAGCAGCGTAGGTGATTTCGCGGAAACTAGCACAGATACGCAGTATTTT. This translates into CASSVGDFAETSTDTQYF. The complete variable domain, with remaining parts taken from reference TRBV9 and TRBJ2-3, reads DSGVTQTPKHLITATGQRVTLRCSPRSGDLSVYWYQQSLDQGLQFLIQYYNGEERAKGNILERFSAQQFPDLHSELNLSSLELGDSALYFCASSVGDFAETSTDTQYFGPGTRLTVL.

This clone has a handful of counts. This chain joins TRBV11-3 and TRBJ1-2, with D possibly matching TRBD1 (5 bases). The length of the CDR3 is 18 residues. CDR1 and CDR2 from the germline V gene are SGHNT and YENEEA. Trimming removed 4 bases at V and 4 bases at J, with 25 bases between. CDR3 amino acids: CASSSPRQHRGGGYGYTF. The CDR3 DNA reads as TGTGCCAGCAGCTCGCCCAGACAACACCGCGGGGGTGGCTATGGCTACACCTTC.

This chain connects TRBV9 to TRBJ1-1; 9 nucleotides agree with TRBD1. Germline CDR1 reads SGDLS; CDR2 reads YYNGEE. This CDR3 has 14 residues. The trim removed 0 bases at V and 8 bases at J, leaving 5 bases unmatched. The CDR3 nucleotides read TGTGCCAGCAGCGTAGCATCACAGGGGGCGGAAGCTTTCTTT. Translation gives CASSVASQGAEAFF.

This chain links TRBV6-5 with TRBJ2-1; 9 bases align to TRBD2. Looked up from germline, CDR1 is MNHEY and CDR2 is SVGAGI. This CDR3 has 14 residues. V lost 4 bases and J lost 12; bases outside the gene matches: 10. DNA of the CDR3: TGTGCCAGCAGTTCCTCGGCGGGGGGGTCACGGCAGTTCTTC. Amino acids: CASSSSAGGSRQFF.

The rearrangement joins TRBV30 to TRBJ2-7, with 11 nucleotides matching TRBD1. There are 16 residues in the CDR3. The ends lost 2 bases at V and 3 bases at J; junction bases unmatched: 9. Germline assignment: CDR1 GTSNPN and CDR2 SVGIG (reference sequence). The CDR3 is CAWSSPGQGVSYEQYF. The DNA for the CDR3 is TGTGCCTGGAGTTCACCGGGACAGGGGGTTAGCTACGAGCAGTACTTC. The full variable domain, with the rest looked up from reference TRBV30 and TRBJ2-7, is SQTIHQWPATLVQPVGSPLSLECTVEGTSNPNLYWYRQAAGRGLQLLFYSVGIGQISSEVPQNLSASRPQDRQFILSSKKLLLSDSGFYLCAWSSPGQGVSYEQYFGPGTRLTVT.

The rearrangement uses TRBV5-1 and TRBJ2-1; TRBD1 aligns across 9 bases. The germline V gene has CDR1 SGHRS and CDR2 YFSETQ. The CDR3 contains 14 residues. Trimming at V came to 2 bases and at J to 9 bases, leaving 6 bases not matched to a gene. CDR3 sequence reads: CASSLRGQGAEQFF. CDR3 bases: TGCGCCAGCAGCTTACGGGGACAGGGCGCTGAGCAGTTCTTC.

V is TRBV29-1 and J is TRBJ2-3; 11 positions match TRBD2. The V segment lost 6 bases and the J segment 0 bases; nucleotides outside the gene matches: 23. The CDR3 has 21 amino acids. Germline V gene data show CDR1 as SQVTM and CDR2 as ANQGSEA. In nucleotides, the CDR3 is TGCAGCGTGGACAATACTAGCGGGGGACCAAGGAAACAGTCTAGCACAGATACGCAGTATTTT. Translating gives CSVDNTSGGPRKQSSTDTQYF.

This rearrangement joins TRBV27 to TRBJ1-2, with 12 bases that match TRBD1. V lost 5 bases, J lost 6 bases, and 7 bases stayed unmatched. CDR3 length equals 15 residues. CDR1 and CDR2 from the germline V gene are MNHEY and SMNVEV (reference sequence). The CDR3, as DNA: TGTGCCAGCAGTCCGGGGACAGGGGGCATCGATGGCTACACCTTC. As protein: CASSPGTGGIDGYTF.

The rearrangement uses TRBV6-4 and TRBJ1-4; 10 bases line up with TRBD1. CDR1 MRHNA and CDR2 SNTAGT come from the germline V gene. After removal of 4 bases from V and 8 bases from J, the junction contained 10 bases not matched to a gene. CDR3 length: 16 amino acids. This chain's CDR3 is CASSADRGQGSEKLFF. The DNA of the CDR3 is TGTGCCAGCAGTGCTGACAGGGGGCAGGGATCGGAAAAACTGTTTTTT.

Note on this clone: Within the sample, other DNA sequences also encode this same CDR3. The J gene is TRBJ2-3, the V gene TRBV6-5; 10 bases line up with TRBD1. The junction had 4 bases not matched to a gene; V was cut back by 4 bases and J by 3 bases. CDR3 size: 15 residues. The germline V gene encodes CDR1 MNHEY and CDR2 SVGAGI. The chain's CDR3 is CASSSPGQGTDTQYF. The CDR3 nucleotides read TGTGCCAGCAGTTCACCGGGACAGGGGACAGATACGCAGTATTTT.

This rearrangement joins TRBV14 to TRBJ2-7; perhaps TRBD1 as D (5 bases). This CDR3 has 15 amino acids. CDR1 SGHDN and CDR2 FVKESK come from the germline V gene. Trimming shortened V by 0 bases and J by 11 bases, and 20 bases separated the two germline ends. In DNA form, the CDR3 reads TGTGCCAGCAGCCAAGATAAAGGGCCCTCCAGGGTGGAGTACTTC. It encodes CASSQDKGPSRVEYF.

The chain combines TRBV30 with TRBJ2-5, with D perhaps matching TRBD2 (6 bases). The V end was cut by 3 bases, the J end by 5 bases, with 13 bases between. Germline V gives CDR1 GTSNPN, CDR2 SVGIG (reference sequence). The CDR3 has 13 amino acids. This chain's CDR3 is CAWSVGTLETQYF. The CDR3, as DNA: TGTGCCTGGAGCGTAGGGACTCTCGAGACCCAGTACTTC.

V is TRBV5-1 and J is TRBJ2-1, with D possibly matching TRBD1 (6 bases). Germline CDR1 and CDR2: SGHRS and YFSETQ. This CDR3 spans 15 amino acids. V was pared by 2 bases and J by 2 bases, with 11 bases between. The CDR3 protein is CASSLGGTTYNEQFF. The CDR3 DNA sequence: TGCGCCAGCAGCTTAGGGGGTACTACCTACAATGAGCAGTTCTTC.

V gene TRBV27 combines with J gene TRBJ2-5; 7 positions agree with TRBD2. J gave up 13 bases and V 3 bases, and 14 bases lay outside the gene matches. The V gene's germline CDR1 is MNHEY and CDR2 SMNVEV (reference sequence). CDR3 length: 14 amino acids. The CDR3 nucleotides are TGTGCCAGCAGTTTGATGGAGGGGAGGGGTGCCCTGTACTTC. Amino acid sequence: CASSLMEGRGALYF.

J is TRBJ1-5 and V is TRBV9, with TRBD1 matching 7 bases. Germline lookup yields CDR1 SGDLS and CDR2 YYNGEE. Trimming at V came to 4 bases and at J to 8 bases, leaving 6 bases not matched to a gene. This CDR3 region has 13 residues. The CDR3 spells CASSRTGEEPQHF. CDR3 in DNA: TGTGCCAGCAGCAGGACAGGAGAGGAGCCCCAGCATTTT.

This chain joins TRBV5-4 and TRBJ2-3, with TRBD2 matching over 9 bases. V dropped 4 bases and J dropped 3; count of bases not matched to a gene: 15. This CDR3 comprises 18 residues. Germline V lookup: CDR1 SGHNT, CDR2 YYREEE (reference sequence). CDR3 coding DNA: TGTGCCAGCAGCCCTCCCCGGGGGAGCGGGAGGACGACAGATACGCAGTATTTT. It translates to CASSPPRGSGRTTDTQYF.

The chain joins TRBV19 to TRBJ1-5, with 9 bases aligning to TRBD1. The CDR3 covers 15 residues. CDR1 is LNHDA, CDR2 SQIVND, per germline (reference sequence). J lost 0 bases, V lost 6 bases, and 3 bases had no gene match. In nucleotides, the CDR3 is TGTGCCAGTAGCCGACAGGGGGATAGCAATCAGCCCCAGCATTTT. As protein: CASSRQGDSNQPQHF. The whole variable domain, filled in from reference TRBV19 and TRBJ1-5, reads DGGITQSPKYLFRKEGQNVTLSCEQNLNHDAMYWYRQDPGQGLRLIYYSQIVNDFQKGDIAEGYSVSREKKESFPLTVTSAQKNPTAFYLCASSRQGDSNQPQHFGDGTRLSIL.

The CDR3 sequence: CASVAVVNTGELFF. The CDR3 DNA follows: TGCGCCAGCGTGGCAGTCGTAAACACCGGGGAGCTGTTTTTT. The chain joins TRBV5-1 to TRBJ2-2; D is ambiguous. Trimming pared 7 bases from V and 2 bases from J, leaving 12 bases between. The CDR3 length is 14 residues. Germline V lookup: CDR1 SGHRS, CDR2 YFSETQ. Supplemented by reference TRBV5-1 and TRBJ2-2, the full variable domain reads KAGVTQTPRYLIKTRGQQVTLSCSPISGHRSVSWYQQTPGQGLQFLFEYFSETQRNKGNFPGRFSGRQFSNSRSEMNVSTLELGDSALYLCASVAVVNTGELFFGEGSRLTVL.

This chain links TRBV7-6 with TRBJ2-7, with TRBD1 identical over 10 bases. The germline V gene has CDR1 SGHVS and CDR2 FNYEAQ. Unmatched junction bases numbered 8, after V lost 10 bases and J lost 5 bases. The CDR3 covers 13 residues. The CDR3 sequence is CATSWTGGDEQYF. In DNA, the CDR3 is TGTGCCACCTCTTGGACAGGGGGGGACGAGCAGTACTTC.

This clone was observed once. The CDR3 bases are TGTGCCTGGAGGGGAATAGCGGGGGTGCGAACCGGGGAGCTGTTTTTT. It specifies CAWRGIAGVRTGELFF. The V gene is TRBV30, the J gene TRBJ2-2, with TRBD2 matching over 9 bases. V was pared by 3 bases and J by 5 bases, with 10 bases of the junction left unmatched. The V gene's germline CDR1 is GTSNPN and CDR2 SVGIG (reference sequence). CDR3 length equals 16 residues.

The chain uses TRBV10-3 and TRBJ1-1; 9 bases line up with TRBD1. Germline loops: CDR1 ENHRY, CDR2 SYGVKD. Germline trimming cut 6 bases from V and 6 bases from J; bases unmatched to any gene: 11. The length of the CDR3 is 15 residues. In nucleotides, the CDR3 is TGTGCCATCAGGGAGGTAACAGGGGGCGTCTCTGAAGCTTTCTTT. This codes for CAIREVTGGVSEAFF.